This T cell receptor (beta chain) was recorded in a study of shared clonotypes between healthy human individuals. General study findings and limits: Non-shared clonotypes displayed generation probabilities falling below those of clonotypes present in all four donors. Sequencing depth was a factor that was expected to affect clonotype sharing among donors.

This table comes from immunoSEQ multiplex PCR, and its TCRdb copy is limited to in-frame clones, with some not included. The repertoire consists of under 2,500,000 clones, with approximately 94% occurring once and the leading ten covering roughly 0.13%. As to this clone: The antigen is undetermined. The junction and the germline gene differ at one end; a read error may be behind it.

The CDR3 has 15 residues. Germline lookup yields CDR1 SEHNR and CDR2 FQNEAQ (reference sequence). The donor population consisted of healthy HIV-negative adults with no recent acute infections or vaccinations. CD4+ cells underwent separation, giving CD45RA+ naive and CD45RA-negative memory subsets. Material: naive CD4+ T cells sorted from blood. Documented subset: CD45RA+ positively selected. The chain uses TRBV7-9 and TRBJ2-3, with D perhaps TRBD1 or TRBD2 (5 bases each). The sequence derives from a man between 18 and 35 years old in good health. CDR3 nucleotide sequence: TGTGCCAGCAGCAGTTCGGGGTGGGGCACATATACGCAGTATTTT. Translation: CASSSSGWGTYTQYF.